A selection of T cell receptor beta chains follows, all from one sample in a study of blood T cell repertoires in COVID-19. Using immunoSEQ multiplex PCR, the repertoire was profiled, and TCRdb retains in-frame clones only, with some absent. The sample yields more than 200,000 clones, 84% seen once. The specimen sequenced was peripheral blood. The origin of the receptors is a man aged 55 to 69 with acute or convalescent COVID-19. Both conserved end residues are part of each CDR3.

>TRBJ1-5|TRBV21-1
CASSKPRRQPQHF
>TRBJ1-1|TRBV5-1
CASSLTGGQNTEAFF
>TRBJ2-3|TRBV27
CASSRTGLNTDTQYF
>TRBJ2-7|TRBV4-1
CASSPRLAGGTYEQYF
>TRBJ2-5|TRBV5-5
CASSLAKGAGEETQYF
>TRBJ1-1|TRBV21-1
CASSEDRDSMNTEAFF
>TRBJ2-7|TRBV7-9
CASSVGGAQREQYF
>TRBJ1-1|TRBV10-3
CASKDSLNTEAFF
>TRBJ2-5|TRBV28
CASSSIPGLARETQYF
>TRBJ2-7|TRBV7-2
CASSLAPPGLNYEQYF
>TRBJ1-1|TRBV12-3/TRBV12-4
CASNPSGATEAFF
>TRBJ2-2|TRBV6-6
CASARGYGGPVGELFF
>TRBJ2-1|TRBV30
CAWSTGGYNEQFF
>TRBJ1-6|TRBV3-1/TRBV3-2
CASSQEQGGNSPLHF
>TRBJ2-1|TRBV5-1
CASSELAGGNNEQFF
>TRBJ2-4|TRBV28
CASSSSGKGAENIQYF
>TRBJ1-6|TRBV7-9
CASSLVGGHSYNSPLHF
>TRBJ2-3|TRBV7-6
CASSLGTSNADTQYF
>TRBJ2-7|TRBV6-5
CASSYSTTGYEQYF
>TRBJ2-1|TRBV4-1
CASSPGRGLAGLRSYNEQFF
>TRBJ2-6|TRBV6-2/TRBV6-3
CASSYTGGSGANVLTF
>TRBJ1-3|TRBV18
CASSPPQGAFSGNTIYF
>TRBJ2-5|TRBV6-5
CASKEQGTLRETQYF
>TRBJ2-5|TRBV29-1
CSVEGGGETQYF
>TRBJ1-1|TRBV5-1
CASSALGQPNTEAFF
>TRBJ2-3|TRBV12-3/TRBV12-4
CASIGRHTDTQYF
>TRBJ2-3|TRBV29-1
CSVLLGLATDTQYF
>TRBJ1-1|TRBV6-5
CASTLPGPNTEAFF
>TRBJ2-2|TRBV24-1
CATSDTGTITGELFF
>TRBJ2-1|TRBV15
CATSRGDERGGAQFF
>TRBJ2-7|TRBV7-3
CASRVDREGEQYF
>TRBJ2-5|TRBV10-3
CAIRSSAVQETQYF
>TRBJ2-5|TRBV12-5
CASGGPETQYF
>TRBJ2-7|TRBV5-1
CASSLRGNSYEQYF
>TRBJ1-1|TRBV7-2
CASSQGQVNTEAFF
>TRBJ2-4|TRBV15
CATSSGQESKNIQYF
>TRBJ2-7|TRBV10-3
CAISESGRTGPFVQQYF
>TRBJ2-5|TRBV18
CASSRAALETQYF
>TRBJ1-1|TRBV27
CASSLQQQGPAFF
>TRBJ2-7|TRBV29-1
CSVSGTTSSYEQYF
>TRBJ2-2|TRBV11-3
CASSPRGGTGELFF
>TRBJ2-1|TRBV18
CASSLTGTSGSSYNEQFF
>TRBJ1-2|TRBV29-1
CSVEEITGANYGYTF
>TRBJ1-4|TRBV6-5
CASSYLRAGGEKLFF
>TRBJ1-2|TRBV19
CASTTLAGRGYTF
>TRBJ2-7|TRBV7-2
CASSLALPGEQYF
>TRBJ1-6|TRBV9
CASSAVGGGASPLHF
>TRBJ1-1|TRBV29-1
CSVGLGGTGATEAFF
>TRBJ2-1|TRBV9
CASSVSLWIDRGPYNEQFF
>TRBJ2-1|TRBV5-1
CASSSSGGTYNEQFF
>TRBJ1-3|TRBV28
CASSSQGSSGNTIYF
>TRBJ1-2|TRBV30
CAWGVGGGYTF
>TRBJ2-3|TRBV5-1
CASSLGQGLTDTQYF
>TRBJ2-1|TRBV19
CASSITFRGRIHNEQFF
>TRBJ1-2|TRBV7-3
CASSLQGPGPVYGYTF